The next 16 T cell receptor beta chains were all read from a single sample in a study of cytomegalovirus exposure and HLA in healthy donors. PCR primers comprised 60 Vbeta and 13 Jbeta primers. Using immunoSEQ multiplex PCR, the repertoire was profiled, and TCRdb retains in-frame clones only, with some absent. The sample contains 180,000 or so clones, around 80% of which appear only once. Sequencing was performed on PBMCs. These receptor sequences come from a man aged 18 to 29 in good health and CMV-seronegative.

With respect to this clone: The same CDR3 also results from other DNA sequences found in this sample. The V call is TRBV11-3, the J call TRBJ2-1; 14 bases agree with TRBD2. Germline CDR1 reads SGHNT; CDR2 reads YENEEA. After removal of 5 bases from V and 4 bases from J, the junction contained 4 bases not matched to a gene. The CDR3 consists of 16 residues. CDR3 protein: CASSLGLAGGYNEQFF. CDR3 coding DNA: TGTGCCAGCAGCCTCGGACTAGCGGGGGGATACAATGAGCAGTTCTTC.

This sequence joins TRBV4-3 and TRBJ1-3; no definite D call. Germline CDR1 LGHNA, CDR2 YSLEER. Trimming took off 0 bases at V and 0 bases at J, with 12 bases between the two ends. CDR3 length: 17 amino acids. The CDR3 sequence: CASSQELEFLSGNTIYF. CDR3 DNA sequence: TGCGCCAGCAGCCAAGAATTGGAGTTTCTCTCTGGAAACACCATATATTTT.

V and J are TRBV6-5 and TRBJ2-4, with 7 bases that match TRBD1. The CDR3 runs 13 residues. V lost 6 bases, J lost 9 bases, and 8 bases stayed unmatched. Germline V gene sequence: CDR1 MNHEY, CDR2 SVGAGI. CDR3 coding DNA: TGTGCCAGCAGCTCTCGGACAGGTTCCATTCAGTACTTC. Its protein product is CASSSRTGSIQYF.

The chain links TRBV7-2 to TRBJ2-5; 12 positions match TRBD2. Germline V gene sequence: CDR1 SGHTA, CDR2 FQGNSA. CDR3 length: 15 residues. V lost 5 bases to trimming and J lost 6 bases; unmatched junction nucleotides: 7. For the CDR3, the DNA is TGTGCCAGCAGCCATTCTAGCGGGGGGGATAAGACCCAGTACTTC. Protein product: CASSHSSGGDKTQYF. Based on the CDR3 plus reference TRBV7-2 and TRBJ2-5, the full variable domain is GAGVSQSPSNKVTEKGKDVELRCDPISGHTALYWYRQSLGQGLEFLIYFQGNSAPDKSGLPSDRFSAERTGGSVSTLTIQRTQQEDSAVYLCASSHSSGGDKTQYFGPGTRLLVL.

J is TRBJ1-2 and V is TRBV2, with TRBD1 matching over 8 bases. CDR3 length: 15 amino acids. Germline trimming cut 2 bases from V and 7 bases from J; bases unmatched to any gene: 9. Per germline, CDR1 SNHLY and CDR2 FYNNEI. Here the CDR3 reads CASSETRQGLGGYTF. The DNA for the CDR3 is TGTGCCAGCAGTGAAACTCGACAGGGGTTGGGTGGCTACACCTTC.

The chain carries TRBV30 and TRBJ2-3, with 7 bases lining up with TRBD2. Germline V gene data show CDR1 as GTSNPN and CDR2 as SVGIG (reference sequence). CDR3 length: 15 amino acids. Germline trimming cut 0 bases from V and 2 bases from J; bases unmatched to any gene: 5. The CDR3 reads CAWSVAGLHTDTQYF. The DNA of the CDR3 is TGTGCCTGGAGTGTAGCGGGACTGCACACAGATACGCAGTATTTT.

This clone has more than one count but fewer than ten. V is TRBV9 and J is TRBJ2-7; perhaps TRBD1 as D (6 bases). Germline lookup yields CDR1 SGDLS and CDR2 YYNGEE. The CDR3 is 15 residues long. Trimming shortened V by 1 base and J by 0 bases, and 11 bases separated the two germline ends. The CDR3: CASSVSTGSSYEQYF. In DNA, the CDR3 is TGTGCCAGCAGCGTATCAACAGGGTCCTCCTACGAGCAGTACTTC.

V is TRBV27 and J is TRBJ2-1; D may be TRBD2 (6 bases). V lost 3 bases and J 1 base, leaving 7 bases between the germline ends. Germline V gene lookup returns CDR1 MNHEY and CDR2 SMNVEV (reference sequence). This CDR3 has 14 amino acids. The CDR3 sequence is CASSLGGSYNEQFF. The CDR3 DNA reads TGTGCCAGCAGTTTGGGGGGATCCTACAATGAGCAGTTCTTC.

The table lists this clone with a few counts. This chain connects TRBV9 to TRBJ2-2; TRBD2 matches 9 bases. This CDR3 has 16 amino acids. Germline-derived CDR1 and CDR2 are SGDLS and YYNGEE. The ends lost 0 bases at V and 6 bases at J; junction bases unmatched: 6. The CDR3 bases are TGTGCCAGCAGCGTAGTCGCGGGGGGGCCTTCCGGGGAGCTGTTTTTT. It specifies CASSVVAGGPSGELFF. Together with reference TRBV9 and TRBJ2-2, the CDR3 gives the full variable domain: DSGVTQTPKHLITATGQRVTLRCSPRSGDLSVYWYQQSLDQGLQFLIQYYNGEERAKGNILERFSAQQFPDLHSELNLSSLELGDSALYFCASSVVAGGPSGELFFGEGSRLTVL.

This chain links TRBV11-3 with TRBJ2-1; no definite D call. Germline lookup yields CDR1 SGHNT and CDR2 YENEEA. The ends were cut back, 1 base at V and 1 base at J, with 8 bases in the middle. CDR3 length equals 15 residues. The DNA for the CDR3 is TGTGCCAGCAGCTTAGGGCCGATATCCTACAATGAGCAGTTCTTC. Its protein is CASSLGPISYNEQFF. The full variable domain, completed using reference TRBV11-3 and TRBJ2-1, is EAGVVQSPRYKIIEKKQPVAFWCNPISGHNTLYWYLQNLGQGPELLIRYENEEAVDDSQLPKDRFSAERLKGVDSTLKIQPAELGDSAVYLCASSLGPISYNEQFFGPGTRLTVL.

This clone was counted many times. The rearrangement links TRBV9 to TRBJ2-5; maybe TRBD1 (5 bases). The germline CDR1 and CDR2 sequences are SGDLS and YYNGEE. The V gene lost 4 bases and the J gene lost 5 bases, with 15 bases spanning the gap. The CDR3 has 14 residues. This chain's CDR3 is CASSPSGILETQYF. The CDR3 DNA follows: TGTGCCAGCAGCCCCTCAGGGATTTTGGAGACCCAGTACTTC.

This chain connects TRBV6-4 to TRBJ2-3; 9 bases line up with TRBD2. There are 16 residues in the CDR3. CDR1 is MRHNA, CDR2 SNTAGT, per germline. V lost 2 bases to trimming and J lost 3 bases; unmatched junction nucleotides: 6. CDR3 sequence (DNA): TGTGCCAGCAGTGACGGGGCGGGAGGGCCGACAGATACGCAGTATTTT. It yields the protein CASSDGAGGPTDTQYF.

This clone occurred a few times. The chain combines TRBV7-3 with TRBJ1-1; 7 bases map to TRBD1. Germline V gene sequence: CDR1 SGHTA, CDR2 FQGTGA. Trimming removed 0 bases from V and 5 bases from J; junction bases left unmatched: 6. The CDR3 loop spans 15 amino acids. The CDR3 DNA sequence: TGTGCCAGCAGCTTAACCCCCCAGGGGGTGACTGAAGCTTTCTTT. Translated, it gives CASSLTPQGVTEAFF.

This rearrangement joins TRBV6-5 to TRBJ2-7; 7 bases align to TRBD2. The V gene's germline CDR1 is MNHEY and CDR2 SVGAGI. V trimming: 1 base; J trimming: 6 bases; junction bases outside the gene matches: 6. The CDR3 is 14 amino acids. The DNA for the CDR3 is TGTGCCAGCAGTTACTTAACCGGGAGGAGCGAGCAGTACTTC. Residues: CASSYLTGRSEQYF.

The genes are TRBV4-1 and TRBJ2-1; TRBD1 matches 12 bases. The length of the CDR3 is 15 residues. Germline loops: CDR1 MGHRA, CDR2 YSYEKL. J gave up 9 bases and V 3 bases, and 6 bases lay outside the gene matches. CDR3 loop: CASSHPGQGAGEQFF. The CDR3 DNA reads TGCGCCAGCAGCCACCCGGGACAGGGGGCCGGTGAGCAGTTCTTC.

The chain links TRBV29-1 to TRBJ2-7, with 9 positions matching TRBD2. Germline assignment: CDR1 SQVTM and CDR2 ANQGSEA. This CDR3 is built from 15 residues. V was clipped by 3 bases and J by 0 bases; unmatched bases: 6. This CDR3 reads CSVDRRREGSYEQYF. Written as DNA, the CDR3 is TGCAGCGTTGATCGGCGGCGGGAGGGCTCCTACGAGCAGTACTTC.